The sample holds a few counts of the clone carrying this TCR beta chain. The CDR3 consists of 10 residues. V was trimmed by 9 bases and J by 8 bases, leaving 10 bases between them. Germline CDR1 and CDR2: SNHLY and FYNNEI. Template switching (which added a universal primer site) was used, and cDNA carried unique molecular identifiers. TCRdb used MiXCR to reprocess the 5' RACE reads, holding one entry per CDR3 protein. Of some 250,000 distinct CDR3 sequences in the sample, roughly 7.1% are singletons; the top ten hold more than 12%. This sample is drawn from a study of identical twins. This sample also appeared in a second study, on T cells expressing NK-cell markers. As that study records: Within several experiments, an anti-gamma-delta TCR antibody kept the sorting limited to alpha-beta TCR T cells.

The chain has TRBV2 and TRBJ1-2; D is possibly TRBD1 (5 bases). The sequence was obtained from a woman between 18 and 30 years old in good health. What was sequenced was CD8+ T cells sorted from blood. The CDR3 spells CASPGTGYTF. The CDR3 bases are TGTGCCAGTCCCGGGACCGGCTACACCTTC.